This T cell receptor beta chain was identified in a study of molecular identifiers for immune sequencing clone quantification. Preparation of naive CD8 libraries involved roughly 19,000 to 1,100,000 sorted cells and 10%, 30% or 50% RNA. In the sort, naive CD8 T cells were defined as CD8+CD4-CCR7+CD45RA+. The CDR3 has 13 residues. Germline lookup yields CDR1 SNHLY and CDR2 FYNNEI. V was cut by 4 bases and J by 2 bases, with 3 bases left in between. Via MiXCR, TCRdb re-called the PCR reads, giving one row per CDR3 protein. The sample has hundreds of thousands of distinct CDR3 sequences; around 25% are singletons.

This sequence was found in a human donor in good health. Some libraries in this study had Jurkat cell RNA spiked in. The sample comprised naive CD8+ T cells from blood, with Jurkat cell RNA spiked in. Subset here: FACS-sorted CD8+CD4-CCR7+CD45RA+ naive T cells. The rearrangement links TRBV2 to TRBJ1-6; D is ambiguous. The CDR3 sequence is CASSAPYNSPLHF. CDR3 in DNA: TGTGCCAGCAGTGCTCCCTATAATTCACCCCTCCACTTT.